The T cell receptor (beta chain) described here comes from a study of technical replicates of blood from several donors (dated by TCRdb to 2017 to 2019). A word on this clone: It has no known antigen specificity. No much larger clone is present one base from it, and per-base qualities are unavailable.

Libraries came from the immunoSEQ multiplex PCR assay. Not all clones reach the TCRdb copy of this immuneACCESS table, which keeps in-frame sequences only. Checked studies attribute under half of the gap to unresolved V genes and leave the rest unexplained. This sample gives some 80,000 clones in total; just over 90% of them show up just once. Of the sample, 0.25% to 0.35% is held by the ten largest clones. V and J lose 0 bases and 0 bases, and a span of 8 bases separates them. CDR1 LGHNA and CDR2 YNFKEQ were looked up in the germline V gene. The CDR3 covers 15 residues, taking in both the cysteine and the phenylalanine. Of the read, only the CDR3 DNA is kept; its 45 bases are in frame from base 1.

The sequence links TRBV4-2 to TRBJ2-5, with TRBD2 as a weak D call on 6 bases. This TCR was recovered from a human donor in good health. Sequenced material: T cells isolated from PBMCs. The nucleotide sequence is TGTGCCAGCAGCCAAGATGGGGGGTACCAAGAGACCCAGTACTTC. It specifies CASSQDGGYQETQYF.